This TCR beta chain was captured in a study of control samples from healthy donors and cancer patients. Generated by immunoSEQ multiplex PCR, the TCRdb table keeps only in-frame clones and is missing some. The sample lists around 70,000 clones; roughly 89% were seen once. The junction had 3 bases not matched to a gene; V was cut back by 4 bases and J by 1 base. The CDR3 is 15 amino acids. Germline V gene lookup returns CDR1 SGHVS and CDR2 FQNEAQ. The TCR was taken from a woman between 50 and 59 years old with colorectal cancer. This chain joins TRBV7-8 and TRBJ2-1; 8 bases align to TRBD2. Sequences were obtained from PBMCs. CDR3 coding DNA: TGTGCCAGCAGCTCACGGGGGGGATCCTACAATGAGCAGTTCTTC. Encoded protein: CASSSRGGSYNEQFF.